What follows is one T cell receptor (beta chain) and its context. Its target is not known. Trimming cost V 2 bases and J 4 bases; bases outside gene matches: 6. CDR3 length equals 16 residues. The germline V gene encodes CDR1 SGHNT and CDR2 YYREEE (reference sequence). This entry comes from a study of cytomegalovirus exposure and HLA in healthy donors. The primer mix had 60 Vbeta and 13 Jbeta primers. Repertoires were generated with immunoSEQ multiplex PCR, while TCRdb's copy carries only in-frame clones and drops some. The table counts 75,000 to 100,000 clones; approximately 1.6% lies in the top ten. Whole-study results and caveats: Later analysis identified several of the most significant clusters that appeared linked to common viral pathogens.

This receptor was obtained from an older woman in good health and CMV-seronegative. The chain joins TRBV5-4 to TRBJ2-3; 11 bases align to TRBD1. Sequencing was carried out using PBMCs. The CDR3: CASSFGWTGGADTQYF. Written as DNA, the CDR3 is TGTGCCAGCAGCTTTGGGTGGACAGGGGGCGCAGATACGCAGTATTTT.